This T cell receptor beta chain was sequenced in a study of identical twins. Unique molecular identifiers were present on cDNA, and template switching added a universal primer site. Each CDR3 protein is one row after TCRdb ran MiXCR on the 5' RACE reads. Found here are 200,000 to 250,000 distinct CDR3 sequences, 6% to 9% of them singletons; the top ten hold around 1.8%. In the case of this clonotype: Antigen: not known.

Findings of the study overall: The study reached conclusions through statistical analysis that was cross-sectional, not following the same donors.

The CDR3 totals 16 residues. Germline CDR1 reads LNHDA; CDR2 reads SQIVND (reference sequence). Trimming cost V 5 bases and J 4 bases, with 17 bases left between them. A further study also used this sample, focusing on yellow fever vaccine responses in identical twins.

This rearrangement joins TRBV19 to TRBJ2-2; D unresolved. This receptor was obtained from a woman aged 18-30 years in good health. Material for sequencing was memory (CD45RO+) T cells sorted from blood. The CDR3 nucleotides read TGTGCCAGTAGTTTCTGGACGGCTCGTGGCACCGGGGAGCTGTTTTTT. Protein sequence: CASSFWTARGTGELFF.